This is a list of T cell receptor beta chains from one sample in a study of low-dose radiotherapy and immunotherapy resistance in tumors. TCRdb independently ran MiXCR on the reads; one entry per CDR3 protein. The sample has tens of thousands of distinct CDR3 sequences; approximately 25% are singletons. This sample comprised PBMCs, obtained before treatment. The receptor set was obtained from a male donor with prostate cancer. The CDR3 runs from the conserved cysteine through the conserved F or W. D genes are given only for firm matches. Not every row has a clone size; where given, it reads once, few, many or a size class.

many	TRBV5-3	-	TRBJ2-7	TGTGCCAGCAGCTTGTCAGCCGGGGGTTCCTACGAGCAGTACTTC	CASSLSAGGSYEQYF
many	TRBV7-8	-	TRBJ2-1	TGTGCCAGCAGCCCCAGGGTGGAGCAGTTCTTC	CASSPRVEQFF
many	TRBV2	TRBD1	TRBJ1-1	TGTGCCAGCAGCGGACAGGGGGTGAACACTGAAGCTTTCTTT	CASSGQGVNTEAFF
-	TRBV5-4	-	TRBJ1-1	TGTGCCAGCAGTCGAGAGTGGGAGAACACTGAAGCTTTCTTT	CASSREWENTEAFF
many	TRBV7-9	-	TRBJ2-1	TGTGCCAGCAGCCCCCGCGGTGGTCGGGAGCAGTTCTTC	CASSPRGGREQFF
many	TRBV29-1	-	TRBJ1-1	TGCAGCGTTGCCCCCGACAGTAGGACTGAAGCTTTCTTT	CSVAPDSRTEAFF
many	TRBV30	TRBD1	TRBJ2-3	TGTGCCTGGAGTGTAGTAGGGACAGGGCCCGCAAATACGCAGTATTTT	CAWSVVGTGPANTQYF
-	TRBV5-5	-	TRBJ1-2	TGTGCCAGCAGCTTTAGGAGCTATGGCTACACCTTC	CASSFRSYGYTF
-	TRBV28	-	TRBJ2-7	TGTGCCAGCCGCCCCGGGCGGGCCCCCTACGAGCAGTACTTC	CASRPGRAPYEQYF
many	TRBV9	TRBD1	TRBJ1-1	TGTGCCAGCAGCGCTACAGGGGCAAGCACTGAAGCTTTCTTT	CASSATGASTEAFF
many	TRBV5-1	TRBD1	TRBJ2-1	TGCGCCAGCAGCCCATCCGGGACAGATGGCAATGAGCAGTTCTTC	CASSPSGTDGNEQFF
many	TRBV29-1	TRBD1	TRBJ2-5	TGCAGCGCCTCTCCCGGGACAGGGGTTGAAGAGACCCAGTACTTC	CSASPGTGVEETQYF
-	TRBV5-1	-	TRBJ1-4	TGCGCCAGCAGCTTGGCTTTAGGACATCGGCATAGAGATGAAAAACTGTTTTTT	CASSLALGHRHRDEKLFF
many	TRBV5-1	TRBD2	TRBJ2-2	TGCGCCAGCAGCTTTTCTGCTAGCGGATCAACCGGGGAGCTGTTTTTT	CASSFSASGSTGELFF
medium-sized	TRBV27	-	TRBJ2-5	TGTGCCAGCAGTCCTCGATGGCAGGAACAAGAGACCCAGTACTTC	CASSPRWQEQETQYF
many	TRBV6-2/TRBV6-3	TRBD1	TRBJ1-4	TGTGCCAGCAGTCCCCGGGACAGGGGGGATGAAAAACTGTTTTTT	CASSPRDRGDEKLFF
-	TRBV28	TRBD2	TRBJ2-1	TGTGCCAGCAGTCCAGGACTAGCGGGAGGGCCGAATGAGCAGTTCTTC	CASSPGLAGGPNEQFF
many	TRBV6-6	-	TRBJ2-7	TGTGCCAGCAGTTACTCGGGATCCGAGCAGTACTTC	CASSYSGSEQYF
-	TRBV12-3/TRBV12-4	TRBD1	TRBJ2-7	TGTGCCAGCAGTGCGACAGGGGTAATTGAGTACGAGCAGTACTTC	CASSATGVIEYEQYF
many	TRBV10-3	-	TRBJ2-7	TGTGCCATCAGTGAGTCGACTGGCTACGAGCAGTACTTC	CAISESTGYEQYF
-	TRBV19	-	TRBJ2-5	TGTGCCAGTAGTATAGGAAGGTACCAAGAGACCCAGTACTTC	CASSIGRYQETQYF
many	TRBV18	-	TRBJ2-7	TGTGCCAGCTCACCGTCGGTCCTCTCCTACGAGCAGTACTTC	CASSPSVLSYEQYF
many	TRBV6-2/TRBV6-3	-	TRBJ2-7	TGTGCCAGCAGTTACCCCGGGTCCTACGAGCAGTACTTC	CASSYPGSYEQYF
-	TRBV28	-	TRBJ1-5	TGTGCCAGCAGTGGTTATGAAGTCCCCAGCAATCAGCCCCAGCATTTT	CASSGYEVPSNQPQHF
-	TRBV5-4	-	TRBJ1-1	TGTGCCAGCAGCTCCCCATTAGTAAACACTGAAGCTTTCTTT	CASSSPLVNTEAFF